This is a list of T cell receptor beta chains from one sample in a study of T-cell reconstitution after alpha-beta-depleted transplantation in children. TCRdb re-called the PCR reads through MiXCR, storing one row per CDR3 protein. The sample records 250,000 to 300,000 distinct CDR3 sequences, 6.5% to 9% being singletons. Sequencing was performed on peripheral blood, taken 360 days after TCRalphabeta/CD19-depleted stem cell transplant. The origin of the receptors is a female patient aged 2 to 10 who had a stem cell transplant for Fanconi anemia, so the T cells may come from the graft donor. Each CDR3 is given with its conserved first and last residue. A D gene is named only where the DNA matches it firmly. Clone size, where shown, is once, few, many, or a class for clones that have expanded.

TRBJ2-7,many,NA,TRBV15,TGTGCCACCAGCAGAGGCGAGGGACTCTACTCCTACGAGCAGTACTTC,CATSRGEGLYSYEQYF
TRBJ1-1,many,NA,TRBV4-3,TGCGCCAGCAGCCAAGCACAGAGTAACACTGAAGCTTTCTTT,CASSQAQSNTEAFF
TRBJ2-7,NA,TRBD1,TRBV15,TGTGCCACCAGTCGGACAGGGTTCGAGCAGTACTTC,CATSRTGFEQYF
TRBJ1-5,NA,TRBD1,TRBV6-5,TGTGCCAGCAGATTGGACAGGGGGGGCTTTAGCAATCAGCCCCAGCATTTT,CASRLDRGGFSNQPQHF
TRBJ1-2,many,TRBD1,TRBV7-2,TGTGCCAGCAGCACCCGGGGGACAGCCTTCTATGGCTGCACCTTC,CASSTRGTAFYGCTF
TRBJ2-2,many,NA,TRBV12-3/TRBV12-4,TGTGCCAGCGGAGAAACTGGAGGCACCGGGGAGCTGTTTTTT,CASGETGGTGELFF
TRBJ2-4,many,NA,TRBV5-1,TGCGCCAGCAGCTACAATCCCCCTATAAGGGCGAGCAAAAACATTCAGTACTTC,CASSYNPPIRASKNIQYF
TRBJ2-5,many,TRBD2,TRBV12-3/TRBV12-4,TGTGCCAGCAGTTTCCCTAGCGGGGGGGCCCAAGAGACCCAGTACTTC,CASSFPSGGAQETQYF
TRBJ2-1,many,NA,TRBV11-2,TGTGCCAGCAGCGCCTCCGGGACTTACCGCCTGTTATCGAAAAATGAGCAGTTCTTC,CASSASGTYRLLSKNEQFF
TRBJ1-5,few,NA,TRBV5-6,TGTGCCAGCAGCTCGGGGGGGAATCAGCCCCAGCATTTT,CASSSGGNQPQHF
TRBJ2-7,many,TRBD2,TRBV20-1,TGCAGTGCTAGCCTTAGCGGGAGGAGGGAACGACTCTACGAGCAGTACTTC,CSASLSGRRERLYEQYF
TRBJ2-5,many,NA,TRBV20-1,TGCAGTGCCATCTCCGGGACTCGTCAAGAGACCCAGTACTTC,CSAISGTRQETQYF
TRBJ2-3,many,NA,TRBV12-3/TRBV12-4,TGTGCCAGCATGGGGTCGAGCACAGATACGCAGTATTTT,CASMGSSTDTQYF
TRBJ2-2,many,NA,TRBV29-1,TGCAGCGTTGATCGGAACACCGGGGAGCTGTTTTTT,CSVDRNTGELFF
TRBJ2-5,NA,NA,TRBV7-2,TGTGCCAGCAGCTTAGTTGGCGTGACCTATGAGACCCAGTACTTC,CASSLVGVTYETQYF
TRBJ1-1,few,NA,TRBV6-1,TGTGCCAGCAGTGAATTGGGGCTCGTGGAAGCTTTCTTT,CASSELGLVEAFF
TRBJ2-2,many,TRBD1,TRBV5-1,TGCGCCAGCAGCTCGAGCACCGGGACAGGGGGCTTTAGCGAGCTGTTTTTT,CASSSSTGTGGFSELFF
TRBJ1-1,few,NA,TRBV11-2,TGTGCCAGCAGCTTCGGGGCGCAGGACACTGAAGCTTTCTTT,CASSFGAQDTEAFF
TRBJ2-5,many,TRBD1,TRBV4-2,TGTGCCAGCAGCCAAGCCGGACAGGGCCGCTCGACCCAGTACTTC,CASSQAGQGRSTQYF
TRBJ1-2,many,NA,TRBV24-1,TGTGCCACCAGTGATTACGACAGGTCGGGTGGCTACACCTTC,CATSDYDRSGGYTF
TRBJ2-5,few,TRBD2,TRBV10-3,TGTGCCACCCGGGAGGGACTAGCGGGTGAGACCCAGTACTTC,CATREGLAGETQYF
TRBJ2-1,many,NA,TRBV15,TGTGCCACCAGCCAAGAAACGGGGGTCTATGAGCAGTTCTTC,CATSQETGVYEQFF
TRBJ2-7,many,TRBD2,TRBV20-1,TGCAGTGCTAGAAGGCTAGCGGGAGAGGACTACGAGCAGTACTTC,CSARRLAGEDYEQYF
TRBJ1-2,few,NA,TRBV7-3,TGTGCCATACGCCGGGGGGGTATGTTGAATGGCTACACCTTC,CAIRRGGMLNGYTF